Each of the 10 T cell receptor beta chains below was sequenced from the same sample in a study of blood T cells in healthy people across ages. Through a sample-barcoded 5' primer and a J-beta primer mix, a second PCR was run for roughly 6 to 11 cycles. MiXCR was run by TCRdb on the 5' RACE reads, yielding one entry per CDR3 protein. The sample shows roughly 1,800,000 distinct CDR3 sequences, 40% to 55% of them seen only once. Material for sequencing was blood. The receptors derive from a woman aged 40 to 50 in good health.

This clonotype was detected a few times. This chain links TRBV4-3 with TRBJ2-7; TRBD2 aligns across 11 bases. Trimming took 3 bases from V and 7 from J; bases not matched to a gene: 11. Germline values: CDR1 LGHNA, CDR2 YSLEER. CDR3 length: 16 amino acids. CDR3 sequence: CASSQDLTSGGNEQYF. The DNA for the CDR3 is TGCGCCAGCAGCCAGGATCTAACTAGCGGGGGCAATGAGCAGTACTTC.

The gene calls are TRBV29-1 and TRBJ2-2, with D unresolved. Germline loops: CDR1 SQVTM, CDR2 ANQGSEA. The ends were cut back, 5 bases at V and 3 bases at J, with 7 bases in the middle. This CDR3 region has 12 residues. CDR3 sequence reads: CSVPGYTGELFF. The CDR3 DNA reads as TGCAGCGTTCCCGGTTACACCGGGGAGCTGTTTTTT.

J is TRBJ2-5 and V is TRBV6-5; 7 bases map to TRBD1. Germline values: CDR1 MNHEY, CDR2 SVGAGI. With V trimmed by 6 bases and J by 11 bases, 12 bases remained unmatched. The CDR3 has 13 amino acids. The CDR3 loop is CASRHGRGRGQYF. As DNA, the CDR3 is TGTGCCAGCAGACATGGCAGGGGCAGGGGGCAGTACTTC.

The CDR3 DNA follows: TGTGCCAGCAGTTACGCAGGTGCAGCGGGGGGCCTCTACAATGAGCAGTTCTTC. Translated, it gives CASSYAGAAGGLYNEQFF. This sequence joins TRBV6-2 or TRBV6-3 and TRBJ2-1, with 9 bases aligning to TRBD2. The CDR3 totals 18 residues. Losses at the gene ends were 2 bases for V and 3 bases for J; bases not matched to a gene: 11. Germline V gene lookup returns CDR1 MNHEY and CDR2 SVGEGT.

The chain uses TRBV27 and TRBJ2-3, with D perhaps given as TRBD1 or TRBD2 (7 bases each). This CDR3 region has 17 residues. CDR1 MNHEY and CDR2 SMNVEV come from the germline V gene (reference sequence). Between the trimmed V and J ends, which lost 6 bases and 5 bases, there was a span of 24 bases. The chain's CDR3 is CASRLGRGPSSRDTQYF. DNA for the CDR3: TGTGCCAGCAGACTAGGGAGGGGGCCGTCATCCCGAGATACGCAGTATTTT.

This clonotype was picked up one time. A read error may produce the germline difference seen at one junction end. V gene TRBV6-2 or TRBV6-3 combines with J gene TRBJ2-4; D gene uncertain. The end of the DNA fits TRBJ2-7 better, so the J call may be wrong. Germline CDR1 and CDR2: MNHEY and SVGEGT. This CDR3 contains 13 residues. In DNA form, the CDR3 reads TGTGTCAGCAGTGCCGACTGGACCTACGAGCAGTACTTC. This translates into CVSSADWTYEQYF.

The gene calls are TRBV19 and TRBJ2-4, with D unresolved. The CDR3 has 21 amino acids. Germline values: CDR1 LNHDA, CDR2 SQIVND (reference sequence). The ends were cut back, 0 bases at V and 4 bases at J, with 28 bases in the middle. CDR3 residues: CASSIDSLTMQGPAGKNIQYF. In nucleotides, the CDR3 is TGTGCCAGTAGTATAGATTCTCTGACAATGCAAGGACCAGCTGGAAAAAACATTCAGTACTTC.

This clonotype was counted many times. V usage is TRBV29-1 and J usage is TRBJ2-4, with a weak D call TRBD1 (5 bases). V gave up 3 bases and J gave up 3 bases, with 9 bases separating them. The germline V gene encodes CDR1 SQVTM and CDR2 ANQGSEA. The CDR3 sequence is 13 residues long. The CDR3 nucleotides are TGCAGCGTTGAGACAGTCCTCAAAAACATTCAGTACTTC. Translated, it gives CSVETVLKNIQYF.

The chain is built from TRBV11-2 and TRBJ2-1; 8 nucleotides agree with TRBD1. The trim removed 3 bases at V and 7 bases at J, leaving 11 bases unmatched. Germline-derived CDR1 and CDR2 are SGHAT and FQNNGV. The length of the CDR3 is 16 residues. DNA of the CDR3: TGTGCCAGCAGCTTCTCAGGGGGCATTGCAGTTAATGAGCAGTTCTTC. It codes for CASSFSGGIAVNEQFF.

V is TRBV27 and J is TRBJ2-3; perhaps TRBD2 as D (6 bases). V lost 7 bases and J 1 base, leaving 15 bases between the germline ends. The CDR3 sequence is 15 residues long. CDR1 and CDR2 from the germline V gene are MNHEY and SMNVEV (reference sequence). The CDR3 region is CASKPQEGRTDTQYF. In DNA form, the CDR3 reads TGTGCCAGCAAACCCCAGGAGGGCCGCACAGATACGCAGTATTTT.